Shown below are 12 T cell receptor beta chains from a single sample sequenced in a study of blood T cell repertoires in COVID-19. The table came from immunoSEQ multiplex PCR; TCRdb's copy has only in-frame clones and leaves some out. Here the sample spans fewer than 55,000 clones, 55% to 70% being singletons. Sequencing was carried out using peripheral blood. All receptors come from a woman aged 70-85 years with acute or convalescent COVID-19.

V and J are TRBV3-1 (or the pseudogene TRBV3-2) and TRBJ1-4, with 8 bases fitting TRBD1. The CDR3 runs to 15 residues. Germline-derived CDR1 and CDR2 are LGHDT and YNNKEL (reference sequence). V trimming: 6 bases; J trimming: 7 bases; junction bases outside the gene matches: 10. CDR3 amino acids: CASRRTGRLGEKLFF. CDR3 in DNA: TGTGCCAGCAGACGGACAGGGCGGCTTGGTGAAAAACTGTTTTTT.

The chain joins TRBV28 to TRBJ1-4; no definite D call. V gave up 3 bases and J gave up 8 bases, with 10 bases separating them. This CDR3 contains 13 residues. The germline gives CDR1 MDHEN, CDR2 SYDVKM. The CDR3, as DNA: TGTGCCAGCAGTTTCCCCGCGGAGGAAAAACTGTTTTTT. Translated: CASSFPAEEKLFF. Full variable domain (remainder filled in from reference TRBV28 and TRBJ1-4): DVKVTQSSRYLVKRTGEKVFLECVQDMDHENMFWYRQDPGLGLRLIYFSYDVKMKEKGDIPEGYSVSREKKERFSLILESASTNQTSMYLCASSFPAEEKLFFGSGTQLSVL.

This clone was seen once. The rearrangement joins TRBV12-3 or TRBV12-4 to TRBJ1-1; D is undetermined. V was clipped by 1 base and J by 6 bases, with 9 bases between them. The CDR3 is 13 residues long. The CDR3: CASSLVQLAEAFF. As DNA, the CDR3 is TGTGCCAGCAGTTTAGTACAGTTAGCTGAAGCTTTCTTT.

The chain has TRBV5-1 and TRBJ2-7; 9 positions agree with TRBD2. V lost 1 base, J lost 4 bases, and 3 bases stayed unmatched. The germline V gene encodes CDR1 SGHRS and CDR2 YFSETQ. The CDR3 runs 14 residues. CDR3 sequence: CASSLTSGLYEQYF. CDR3 sequence (DNA): TGCGCCAGCAGCTTGACTAGCGGGTTGTACGAGCAGTACTTC.

V is TRBV23-1 and J is TRBJ1-6; TRBD1 might be the D (6 bases). TRBV23-1 has ORF status, its function being uncertain. The CDR3 extends over 16 amino acids. Between the trimmed V and J ends, which lost 2 bases and 5 bases, there was a span of 13 bases. The CDR3 DNA reads TGCGCCAGCAGTCAACCTCGGGACACGGATAATTCACCCCTCCACTTT. It yields the protein CASSQPRDTDNSPLHF.

This clone was detected only a few times. V usage is TRBV5-1 and J usage is TRBJ2-1; 10 nucleotides match TRBD2. The V gene end was trimmed by 4 bases and the J gene end by 1 base; junction bases not matched to a gene: 2. CDR3 size: 15 residues. The germline gives CDR1 SGHRS, CDR2 YFSETQ. CDR3 sequence (DNA): TGCGCCAGCAGCGCTAGCGGGGGTTCCTACAATGAGCAGTTCTTC. This translates into CASSASGGSYNEQFF.

V and J are TRBV28 and TRBJ1-5; D remains ambiguous. Germline-derived CDR1 and CDR2 are MDHEN and SYDVKM. CDR3 length equals 14 residues. The germline V and J ends were trimmed by 4 bases and 6 bases, with 13 bases remaining between them. CDR3 sequence (DNA): TGTGCCAGCAGTTACCCAGAGGGTGGTCAGCCCCAGCATTTT. The encoded protein is CASSYPEGGQPQHF.

The chain employs TRBV18 and TRBJ2-3; 7 bases match TRBD1. This CDR3 is built from 16 residues. Germline V gene sequence: CDR1 KGHSH, CDR2 LQKENI. J gave up 0 bases and V 3 bases, and 6 bases lay outside the gene matches. CDR3 residues: CASSPSWDRSTDTQYF. The CDR3 DNA is TGTGCCAGCTCACCGAGCTGGGACAGAAGCACAGATACGCAGTATTTT. Full variable domain (outside the CDR3, taken from reference TRBV18 and TRBJ2-3): NAGVMQNPRHLVRRRGQEARLRCSPMKGHSHVYWYRQLPEEGLKFMVYLQKENIIDESGMPKERFSAEFPKEGPSILRIQQVVRGDSAAYFCASSPSWDRSTDTQYFGPGTRLTVL.

V is TRBV7-9 and J is TRBJ1-3, with D possibly being TRBD1 (5 bases). CDR1 SEHNR and CDR2 FQNEAQ come from the germline V gene (reference sequence). The germline V and J ends were trimmed by 5 bases and 4 bases, with 15 bases remaining between them. The CDR3 totals 15 residues. CDR3 residues: CASSLLIGAGNTIYF. CDR3 DNA: TGTGCCAGCAGCCTCCTGATAGGGGCAGGAAACACCATATATTTT.

The rearrangement joins TRBV12-3 or TRBV12-4 to TRBJ2-7; 8 bases are a match to TRBD1. This CDR3 is built from 13 residues. J gave up 5 bases and V 6 bases, and 6 bases lay outside the gene matches. This CDR3 reads CASRARTGNEQYF. The CDR3 bases are TGTGCCAGCAGAGCTAGGACAGGGAACGAGCAGTACTTC.

The chain uses TRBV5-5 and TRBJ2-5; the match to TRBD2 covers 13 bases. The V segment lost 4 bases and the J segment 4 bases; nucleotides outside the gene matches: 7. The CDR3 consists of 16 residues. The V gene's germline CDR1 is SGHKS and CDR2 YYEKEE (reference sequence). CDR3 protein: CASSLGLAGEIETQYF. CDR3 nucleotides: TGTGCCAGCAGCCTCGGACTAGCGGGAGAGATAGAGACCCAGTACTTC.

This chain connects TRBV29-1 to TRBJ1-1, with 7 bases lining up with TRBD1. In germline, CDR1 is SQVTM, CDR2 ANQGSEA. V dropped 3 bases and J dropped 4; count of bases not matched to a gene: 2. This CDR3 comprises 12 residues. CDR3 loop: CSVDAGGTEAFF. DNA for the CDR3: TGCAGCGTTGACGCAGGGGGCACTGAAGCTTTCTTT. Supplemented by reference TRBV29-1 and TRBJ1-1, the full variable domain reads SAVISQKPSRDICQRGTSLTIQCQVDSQVTMMFWYRQQPGQSLTLIATANQGSEATYESGFVIDKFPISRPNLTFSTLTVSNMSPEDSSIYLCSVDAGGTEAFFGQGTRLTVV.